Reported below is one T cell receptor beta chain. The antigen is unknown. Sequenced by immunoSEQ multiplex PCR; TCRdb stores in-frame clones only, minus some. This sample has fewer than 70,000 clones, with roughly 80% found just once. The entry originates in a study of T cell responses to AZD1222 COVID-19 vaccine. Study-level findings and limits: Sampled repertoires all dated from after the peak T cell response. Regions 160-218 and 743-854 dominated among vaccine-associated CD4 TCRs spanning spike. Donors in the cohort were predominantly white British and more often female, and clonal diversity was possibly underestimated.

The starting material was peripheral blood, obtained 28 days after the second AZD1222 dose. The TCR originated in an adult who received the AZD1222 COVID-19 vaccine.

The CDR3 sequence: CASSMQVGTEAFF. The CDR3 nucleotides read TGTGCCAGTAGTATGCAGGTCGGCACTGAAGCTTTCTTT. The chain carries TRBV19 and TRBJ1-1, with D unresolved. Germline CDR1 reads LNHDA; CDR2 reads SQIVND (reference sequence). The CDR3 runs 13 residues. V lost 3 bases and J lost 4, with 9 bases in between. The variable domain in full, with the rest retrieved from reference TRBV19 and TRBJ1-1, is DGGITQSPKYLFRKEGQNVTLSCEQNLNHDAMYWYRQDPGQGLRLIYYSQIVNDFQKGDIAEGYSVSREKKESFPLTVTSAQKNPTAFYLCASSMQVGTEAFFGQGTRLTVV.